The source of this T cell receptor (beta chain) is a study of blood T cell repertoires in COVID-19. Only in-frame clones appear in the TCRdb table, and some are missing; sequencing was by immunoSEQ multiplex PCR. The sample contains about 190,000 clones, under 80% of which appear only once. This TCR was sampled from a man aged 50 to 60 who had recovered from COVID-19. The specimen was peripheral blood.

In DNA form, the CDR3 reads TGCAGTGCTAGTGAGAAAGGGGCAGGGGCTCGTGGCATTCAGTACTTC. Encoded protein: CSASEKGAGARGIQYF. J is TRBJ2-4 and V is TRBV20-1; a possible D gene is TRBD1 (6 bases). This CDR3 spans 16 amino acids. Germline lookup yields CDR1 DFQATT and CDR2 SNEGSKA (reference sequence). V dropped 3 bases and J dropped 9 bases, with 24 bases sitting between them.